The 3 T cell receptor beta chains below were found in one sample sequenced in a study of T cells in Graves' hyperthyroidism and ophthalmopathy. Researchers amplified the TCR beta CDR3 regions from RNA transcripts. The primer set for the first-round RT-PCR of the TCR CDR3 was HTBI. TCRdb re-analysed the multiplex PCR reads in MiXCR, keeping a single row per CDR3 protein. The data contain more than 600,000 distinct CDR3 sequences, about 15% of them singletons. Sequencing was carried out using blood. The receptors here all came from a man between 18 and 29 years old with Graves' hyperthyroidism.

This clonotype was detected ten times or more. The rearrangement joins TRBV12-3 or TRBV12-4 to TRBJ2-1; 12 positions agree with TRBD1. The V gene end was trimmed by 6 bases and the J gene end by 3 bases; junction bases not matched to a gene: 6. CDR3 size: 16 residues. The CDR3 sequence is CASRGTGGIFYNEQFF. The CDR3 DNA reads as TGTGCCAGCAGGGGGACAGGGGGCATTTTCTACAATGAGCAGTTCTTC.

This clonotype was recorded many times. The chain links TRBV20-1 to TRBJ2-7; TRBD1 aligns across 10 bases. CDR3 size: 16 residues. The germline CDR1 and CDR2 sequences are DFQATT and SNEGSKA (reference sequence). The V gene end was trimmed by 0 bases and the J gene end by 5 bases; junction bases not matched to a gene: 10. The CDR3 here is CSARDVGQGPGHEQYF. CDR3 nucleotides: TGCAGTGCTAGAGATGTGGGACAGGGGCCAGGTCACGAGCAGTACTTC.

This clonotype has a count of ten or more. The chain combines TRBV27 with TRBJ1-6; D is unclear. With 5 bases removed from V and 11 bases from J, the gap between germline ends came to 16 bases. Germline lookup yields CDR1 MNHEY and CDR2 SMNVEV (reference sequence). The CDR3 sequence is 14 residues long. In DNA form, the CDR3 reads TGTGCCAGCAGTACCACGGGGTCCCTCGCACCCCTCCACTTT. It is translated as CASSTTGSLAPLHF.